This T cell receptor beta chain came from a study of blood T cell repertoires in COVID-19. CDR3 length: 14 amino acids. The V gene's germline CDR1 is SGHNT and CDR2 YYREEE (reference sequence). The V end was cut by 7 bases, the J end by 11 bases, with 21 bases between. Authors' data handling: Amplification of reference gene primers provided the estimated nucleated cell counts. Sequencing was performed with immunoSEQ multiplex PCR; in TCRdb, only in-frame clones are kept and a portion is missing. V and J calls plus clone size are reproduced from that table; the DNA served to infer D and trimming. The table lists about 300,000 clones, approximately 90% of them singletons, with roughly 5.9% in the top ten.

Sequencing was carried out using peripheral blood. This chain uses TRBV5-4 with TRBJ1-4, with D perhaps TRBD1 (5 bases). This clonotype was sampled from a woman aged 45-59 years with COVID-19, enrolled during active disease. The CDR3: CASHLGPTHPKLFF. The CDR3 DNA follows: TGTGCCAGCCATCTGGGGCCAACACACCCTAAACTGTTTTTT.